The 32 T cell receptor beta chains below come from one sample, sequenced in a study of control samples from healthy donors and cancer patients (dated by TCRdb to the early 2020s). Libraries came from the immunoSEQ multiplex PCR assay. The source is immuneACCESS, and TCRdb retained only in-frame sequences with V and J called. Part of the clones is not carried over; for the studies checked, unresolved V genes explain less than half of this, and the remainder is unexplained. For this sample the table gives 130,000 or so clones, of which more than 75% were detected only once. Clones ranked in the top ten supply 7% to 10% of the sample. The material sequenced was blood. All receptors derive from a man aged 35-49 years in good health.

The gene calls are TRBV25-1 and TRBJ1-2; D call uncertain. The CDR3 totals 14 residues. Germline V gene sequence: CDR1 MGHDK, CDR2 SYGVNS. V dropped 4 bases and J dropped 9 bases, with 18 bases sitting between them. The CDR3 coding sequence is TGTGCCAGCAGTGTCCCGGGCCCCGCTTCGAGCTACACCTTC. This codes for CASSVPGPASSYTF.

The gene calls are TRBV9 and TRBJ2-1, with D maybe TRBD1 (6 bases). V lost 4 bases to trimming and J lost 4 bases, with 18 bases between them. Germline V lookup: CDR1 SGDLS, CDR2 YYNGEE. The CDR3 length is 16 residues. In nucleotides, the CDR3 is TGTGCCAGCAGCCCCCGGGGAAGGGGGAGATACAATGAGCAGTTCTTC. This gives the protein CASSPRGRGRYNEQFF.

In its sample, this clone was seen once. The rearrangement links TRBV7-9 to TRBJ1-4; 7 nucleotides agree with TRBD1. V shed 5 bases and J 8 bases; nucleotides not matched to a gene: 11. Germline V lookup: CDR1 SEHNR, CDR2 FQNEAQ (reference sequence). The CDR3 consists of 15 residues. CDR3 sequence: CASSPQTGLREKLFF. Here the CDR3 DNA reads TGTGCCAGCAGCCCCCAGACAGGGCTGAGAGAAAAACTGTTTTTT.

V gene TRBV7-8 combines with J gene TRBJ2-7; D is perhaps TRBD1 (6 bases). Germline loops: CDR1 SGHVS, CDR2 FQNEAQ. This CDR3 spans 14 amino acids. V dropped 5 bases and J dropped 3 bases, with 14 bases sitting between them. The CDR3 DNA reads TGTGCCAGCAGCCCCCTGCTGGACAGCTACGAGCAGTACTTC. This translates into CASSPLLDSYEQYF.

This clone was observed a handful of times. The chain employs TRBV11-3 and TRBJ2-6; D remains ambiguous. Germline V lookup: CDR1 SGHNT, CDR2 YENEEA. V was pared by 0 bases and J by 4 bases, with 13 bases between. The CDR3 covers 17 residues. CDR3 DNA sequence: TGTGCCAGCAGCTTAGATCTGCGGCAGAAGGGGGCCAACGTCCTGACTTTC. Encoded protein: CASSLDLRQKGANVLTF.

V usage is TRBV7-9 and J usage is TRBJ1-1; D unresolved. The CDR3 is made up of 11 amino acids. Trimming took off 5 bases at V and 8 bases at J, with 9 bases between the two ends. Germline lookup yields CDR1 SEHNR and CDR2 FQNEAQ (reference sequence). CDR3 sequence: CASSPSAEAFF. DNA of the CDR3: TGTGCCAGCAGCCCCTCGGCAGAAGCTTTCTTT.

The chain employs TRBV5-3 and TRBJ2-1, with TRBD2 identical over 7 bases. TRBV5-3 is flagged as an ORF with uncertain function. V gave up 0 bases and J gave up 7 bases; unmatched junction bases: 10. The CDR3 contains 16 residues. Written as DNA, the CDR3 is TGTGCCAGAAGCTTGGACGGGCGGGGGAAGAGGAATGAGCAGTTCTTC. This encodes CARSLDGRGKRNEQFF.

This clone was observed once. The V gene is TRBV7-9, the J gene TRBJ2-7; 10 nucleotides align to TRBD1. The junction had 10 bases not matched to a gene; V was cut back by 6 bases and J by 5 bases. CDR3 length: 15 amino acids. Germline V gene data show CDR1 as SEHNR and CDR2 as FQNEAQ (reference sequence). CDR3 region: CASSYRDRGYHEQYF. The CDR3 DNA follows: TGTGCCAGCAGTTACCGGGACAGGGGATACCACGAGCAGTACTTC.

The gene calls are TRBV27 and TRBJ1-6; D gene unclear. Germline V gene sequence: CDR1 MNHEY, CDR2 SMNVEV (reference sequence). This CDR3 spans 16 amino acids. Trimming took off 6 bases at V and 2 bases at J, with 14 bases between the two ends. The CDR3 loop reads CASSLGRFTYNSPLHF. Written as DNA, the CDR3 is TGTGCCAGCAGCCTCGGCCGGTTTACCTATAATTCACCCCTCCACTTT.

The chain couples TRBV4-3 to TRBJ2-7; a possible D gene is TRBD2 (6 bases). Germline V CDR1 and CDR2: LGHNA, YSLEER. The length of the CDR3 is 15 residues. V lost 1 base and J 0 bases, leaving 10 bases between the germline ends. CDR3 nucleotide sequence: TGCGCCAGCAGCCAAGGGTCCGGGAGCTCCTACGAGCAGTACTTC. Encoded protein: CASSQGSGSSYEQYF.

This chain joins TRBV25-1 and TRBJ1-1; a possible D gene is TRBD1 (5 bases). The CDR3 is 11 residues long. Between the trimmed V and J ends, which lost 4 bases and 13 bases, there was a span of 13 bases. Germline CDR1 and CDR2: MGHDK and SYGVNS. The chain's CDR3 is CASSAGVGGFF. The CDR3 coding sequence is TGTGCCAGCAGTGCGGGAGTCGGGGGTTTCTTT.

V gene TRBV10-3 combines with J gene TRBJ2-2, with unresolved D. Germline CDR1 is ENHRY and CDR2 is SYGVKD. The V end lost 2 bases, the J end lost 6 bases, and 10 bases lay between the germline ends. The CDR3 is 14 amino acids. The CDR3 bases are TGTGCCATCAGTGAGCGTAGGTCGGCCGGGGAGCTGTTTTTT. Its translation: CAISERRSAGELFF.

This clone appeared a few times. The V call is TRBV20-1, the J call TRBJ2-3; 7 bases agree with TRBD1. Germline lookup yields CDR1 DFQATT and CDR2 SNEGSKA (reference sequence). The CDR3 consists of 11 residues. The J segment lost 6 bases and the V segment lost 6 bases, leaving 3 bases of the junction unmatched. The CDR3 protein is CSARGTDTQYF. As DNA, the CDR3 is TGCAGTGCCAGGGGGACGGATACGCAGTATTTT.

V usage is TRBV30 and J usage is TRBJ1-4; possibly TRBD1 for D (6 bases). The CDR3 is 15 amino acids. Germline-derived CDR1 and CDR2 are GTSNPN and SVGIG (reference sequence). V lost 3 bases and J 5 bases, leaving 16 bases between the germline ends. This chain's CDR3 is CAWRWWSQGNEKLFF. CDR3 DNA: TGTGCCTGGAGATGGTGGAGCCAGGGGAATGAAAAACTGTTTTTT.

CDR3 in DNA: TGTGCCAGCAGTTGGACGGGAAAGGATAAAACCTACAATGAGCAGTTCTTC. This codes for CASSWTGKDKTYNEQFF. V and J are TRBV25-1 and TRBJ2-1; D is possibly TRBD2 (5 bases). The V end lost 5 bases, the J end lost 2 bases, and 19 bases lay between the germline ends. The CDR3 extends over 17 amino acids. CDR1 is MGHDK and CDR2 is SYGVNS in the germline V gene.

In regard to this clone: The same CDR3 arises from other DNA sequences in this sample as well. The rearrangement links TRBV29-1 to TRBJ1-2, with D perhaps matching TRBD1 (5 bases). The CDR3 has 12 residues. Trimming removed 1 base from V and 5 bases from J, with 8 bases in between. The germline gives CDR1 SQVTM, CDR2 ANQGSEA. CDR3 coding DNA: TGCAGCGTTGAAGGGACACCTTATGGCTACACCTTC. It encodes CSVEGTPYGYTF.

The chain combines TRBV2 with TRBJ1-1, with D possibly matching TRBD1 (5 bases). The V and J ends lost 10 bases and 0 bases respectively, with 12 bases between them. CDR1 is SNHLY and CDR2 is FYNNEI in the germline V gene. The CDR3 extends over 13 amino acids. CDR3 amino acids: CATPGTLNTEAFF. CDR3 coding DNA: TGTGCCACCCCCGGGACTCTGAACACTGAAGCTTTCTTT.

This clone turned up a few times. The chain joins TRBV12-3 or TRBV12-4 to TRBJ1-3, with D hard to call. The CDR3 totals 13 residues. V gave up 6 bases and J gave up 3 bases, with 9 bases separating them. The CDR3 sequence is CASSSDLGNTIYF. The CDR3 DNA is TGTGCCAGCAGCTCTGATCTTGGAAACACCATATATTTT.

The J gene is TRBJ2-3, the V gene TRBV11-3; D is possibly TRBD2 (6 bases). Germline assignment: CDR1 SGHNT and CDR2 YENEEA. Trimming shortened V by 1 base and J by 4 bases, and 12 bases separated the two germline ends. The CDR3 contains 15 residues. The CDR3 spells CASSLGSAGSDTQYF. The CDR3 DNA is TGTGCCAGCAGCTTAGGCAGTGCGGGGTCAGATACGCAGTATTTT.

For this clone: This may arise from a read error, as a much more abundant clone is one base away. This sample also contains other DNA sequences that code for the same CDR3. The chain carries TRBV12-3 or TRBV12-4 and TRBJ1-1; D not certain. The CDR3 length is 12 residues. V lost 3 bases and J 0 bases, leaving 2 bases between the germline ends. The CDR3: CASSFMNTEAFF. The CDR3 bases are TGTGCCAGCAGTTTTATGAACACTGAAGCTTTCTTT.

The rearrangement joins TRBV7-8 to TRBJ2-5; TRBD2 is a possible D gene (7 bases). V shed 1 base and J shed 5 bases, with 20 bases lying between them. The CDR3 has 17 amino acids. Per the germline V gene, CDR1 is SGHVS and CDR2 is FQNEAQ. The CDR3 loop is CASSLGDIGGRMETQYF. CDR3 DNA sequence: TGTGCCAGCAGCTTAGGGGATATCGGGGGGCGCATGGAGACCCAGTACTTC. The full variable domain, completed using reference TRBV7-8 and TRBJ2-5, is GAGVSQSPRYKVAKRGQDVALRCDPISGHVSLFWYQQALGQGPEFLTYFQNEAQLDKSGLPSDRFFAERPEGSVSTLKIQRTQQEDSAVYLCASSLGDIGGRMETQYFGPGTRLLVL.

CDR3 sequence (DNA): TGTGCCAGCAGCTTGAGACAGAGTGGGCTCGAGCAGTACTTC. Its translation: CASSLRQSGLEQYF. The chain carries TRBV5-6 and TRBJ2-7; perhaps TRBD1 as D (5 bases). V lost 1 base and J lost 6, with 14 bases in between. CDR1 is SGHDT and CDR2 is YYEEEE in the germline V gene. This CDR3 is built from 14 residues.

The chain uses TRBV7-2 and TRBJ2-7; 7 nucleotides line up with TRBD1. Looked up from germline, CDR1 is SGHTA and CDR2 is FQGNSA. V trimming: 2 bases; J trimming: 0 bases; junction bases outside the gene matches: 4. The CDR3 covers 15 residues. The CDR3 DNA sequence: TGTGCCAGCAGCTTACAGGGACAGACCTCCTACGAGCAGTACTTC. This sequence encodes CASSLQGQTSYEQYF.

The chain carries TRBV7-9 and TRBJ2-1; D is uncertain. CDR3 size: 12 residues. Germline CDR1 reads SEHNR; CDR2 reads FQNEAQ (reference sequence). The V and J ends lost 5 bases and 7 bases respectively, with 9 bases between them. CDR3 sequence (DNA): TGTGCCAGCAGCGAAGGGCGAAATGAGCAGTTCTTC. Its translation: CASSEGRNEQFF.

The chain couples TRBV24-1 to TRBJ2-3; perhaps TRBD1 as D (6 bases). CDR1 and CDR2 (germline): KGHDR, SFDVKD. Deletions cut 4 bases from V and 2 bases from J, with 18 bases between. The CDR3 length is 17 residues. CDR3 DNA sequence: TGTGCCACCAGTGACCCTATAAACAGGGCTAACACAGATACGCAGTATTTT. Protein: CATSDPINRANTDTQYF.

The chain uses TRBV12-3 or TRBV12-4 and TRBJ1-2; weak D call: TRBD1 (5 bases). With 5 bases removed from V and 4 bases from J, the gap between germline ends came to 8 bases. The CDR3 sequence is 12 residues long. The CDR3 loop reads CASSGTVYGYTF. The CDR3 DNA reads TGTGCCAGCAGTGGGACGGTCTATGGCTACACCTTC.

This rearrangement joins TRBV25-1 to TRBJ2-7, with TRBD2 identical over 7 bases. Looked up from germline, CDR1 is MGHDK and CDR2 is SYGVNS. The CDR3 contains 16 residues. Trimming at V came to 4 bases and at J to 0 bases, leaving 9 bases not matched to a gene. The CDR3 nucleotides are TGTGCCAGCAGTGTACTGGCAGCGGGGCTCTCCTACGAGCAGTACTTC. It codes for CASSVLAAGLSYEQYF.

The J gene is TRBJ2-3, the V gene TRBV30, with a tentative D call TRBD2 (6 bases). This CDR3 is built from 20 residues. Germline V gives CDR1 GTSNPN, CDR2 SVGIG (reference sequence). Deletions cut 0 bases from V and 0 bases from J, with 25 bases between. The CDR3 nucleotides read TGTGCCTGGAGTGTTACCCAAACTTTCGGGGGACCCTTAAGCACAGATACGCAGTATTTT. Protein sequence: CAWSVTQTFGGPLSTDTQYF.

This chain uses TRBV6-2 or TRBV6-3 with TRBJ1-2, with D possibly matching TRBD1 (5 bases). Germline CDR1 MNHEY, CDR2 SVGEGT. The CDR3 is 12 amino acids. Trimming took off 6 bases at V and 6 bases at J, with 11 bases between the two ends. The CDR3 loop is CASSDLGDGYTF. The CDR3 DNA sequence: TGTGCCAGCAGCGACCTAGGGGATGGCTACACCTTC.

The J gene is TRBJ2-1, the V gene TRBV24-1, with D perhaps TRBD2 (6 bases). V was clipped by 3 bases and J by 0 bases, with 17 bases between them. The germline gives CDR1 KGHDR, CDR2 SFDVKD. The CDR3 is made up of 18 amino acids. The CDR3 reads CATSDGGLRGSSYNEQFF. The DNA of the CDR3 is TGTGCCACCAGTGATGGTGGACTCCGGGGGAGCTCCTACAATGAGCAGTTCTTC.

The rearrangement joins TRBV9 to TRBJ2-7; D possibly uses TRBD1 or TRBD2 (6 bases each). Germline V lookup: CDR1 SGDLS, CDR2 YYNGEE. The CDR3 is 14 residues long. V lost 1 base, J lost 5 bases, and 13 bases lay in between. The CDR3 protein is CASSVMGGLDEQYF. The CDR3, as DNA: TGTGCCAGCAGCGTAATGGGGGGCCTCGACGAGCAGTACTTC.

The sample holds one count of this clone. The CDR3 loop reads CASSLPGSEQPQHF. CDR3 DNA: TGTGCCAGCAGTTTGCCAGGGAGTGAACAGCCCCAGCATTTT. The chain combines TRBV28 with TRBJ1-5; TRBD1 is a possible D gene (5 bases). This CDR3 comprises 14 residues. V was cut by 3 bases and J by 7 bases, with 13 bases left in between. Germline values: CDR1 MDHEN, CDR2 SYDVKM.